The 7 T cell receptor beta chains in this list originate from one sample, sequenced in a study of cytomegalovirus exposure and HLA in healthy donors. It was with 60 Vbeta and 13 Jbeta primers that the PCR ran. Clones were sequenced by immunoSEQ multiplex PCR, and TCRdb holds only the in-frame ones, with some missing. The sample contains some 150,000 clones, around 69% of which appear only once. The sequenced sample was PBMCs. The receptors come from a man in his sixties in good health and CMV-seronegative.

The chain employs TRBV4-2 and TRBJ2-1; D may be TRBD2 (6 bases). V dropped 3 bases and J dropped 5 bases, with 14 bases sitting between them. Germline CDR1 and CDR2: LGHNA and YNFKEQ. This CDR3 is built from 15 residues. CDR3 bases: TGTGCCAGCAGCCAGGGGACCGGGGGACACAATGAGCAGTTCTTC. It encodes CASSQGTGGHNEQFF.

This clone was counted between two and nine times. The V call is TRBV27, the J call TRBJ1-2, with a weak D call TRBD1 (6 bases). V was pared by 6 bases and J by 8 bases, with 19 bases between. Germline CDR1 reads MNHEY; CDR2 reads SMNVEV (reference sequence). The CDR3 has 14 amino acids. The CDR3, as DNA: TGTGCCAGCAGGACGACGACAGGTGGGGGAGGCTACACCTTC. Translating gives CASRTTTGGGGYTF.

The J gene is TRBJ2-5, the V gene TRBV6-1; D is possibly TRBD1 (6 bases). CDR1 and CDR2 from the germline V gene are MNHNS and SASEGT. Trimming stripped 10 bases from V and 4 bases from J, with 22 bases between. CDR3 length equals 15 residues. Written as DNA, the CDR3 is TGTGCCATCACAACCCATCCGGGACAAGCAGAGACCCAGTACTTC. Translating it yields CAITTHPGQAETQYF.

The CDR3 is CASSTGLAAYNEQFF. As DNA, the CDR3 is TGCGCCAGCAGCACGGGACTAGCGGCCTACAATGAGCAGTTCTTC. This chain links TRBV5-1 with TRBJ2-1, with 11 bases matching TRBD2. With 4 bases clipped from V and 2 bases from J, the junction kept 2 bases outside the gene matches. The V gene's germline CDR1 is SGHRS and CDR2 YFSETQ. This CDR3 contains 15 residues.

The chain carries TRBV19 and TRBJ1-1; tentative D call: TRBD1 (6 bases). Germline values: CDR1 LNHDA, CDR2 SQIVND (reference sequence). This CDR3 has 15 residues. V was shortened by 5 bases and J by 0 bases, with 13 bases between the two germline ends. The CDR3 DNA sequence: TGTGCCAGTAGTTTTGTGACAGGACTGAACACTGAAGCTTTCTTT. It is translated as CASSFVTGLNTEAFF.

V usage is TRBV4-1 and J usage is TRBJ2-3; TRBD2 agrees at 16 bases. Germline lookup yields CDR1 MGHRA and CDR2 YSYEKL. J was trimmed by 1 base and V by 4 bases; bases with no gene match: 11. This CDR3 is 20 amino acids long. The CDR3 DNA reads TGCGCCAGCAGCCGCGGCCCGGGACTAGCGGGAGGGCCGCGCACAGATACGCAGTATTTT. It yields the protein CASSRGPGLAGGPRTDTQYF.

The chain is built from TRBV28 and TRBJ1-1, with D possibly matching TRBD1 (5 bases). This CDR3 has 14 amino acids. The V end was cut by 4 bases, the J end by 2 bases, with 11 bases between. Germline CDR1 and CDR2: MDHEN and SYDVKM. CDR3 DNA: TGTGCCAGCAGTTCTCATCAGGGTAACACTGAAGCTTTCTTT. Amino acids: CASSSHQGNTEAFF.